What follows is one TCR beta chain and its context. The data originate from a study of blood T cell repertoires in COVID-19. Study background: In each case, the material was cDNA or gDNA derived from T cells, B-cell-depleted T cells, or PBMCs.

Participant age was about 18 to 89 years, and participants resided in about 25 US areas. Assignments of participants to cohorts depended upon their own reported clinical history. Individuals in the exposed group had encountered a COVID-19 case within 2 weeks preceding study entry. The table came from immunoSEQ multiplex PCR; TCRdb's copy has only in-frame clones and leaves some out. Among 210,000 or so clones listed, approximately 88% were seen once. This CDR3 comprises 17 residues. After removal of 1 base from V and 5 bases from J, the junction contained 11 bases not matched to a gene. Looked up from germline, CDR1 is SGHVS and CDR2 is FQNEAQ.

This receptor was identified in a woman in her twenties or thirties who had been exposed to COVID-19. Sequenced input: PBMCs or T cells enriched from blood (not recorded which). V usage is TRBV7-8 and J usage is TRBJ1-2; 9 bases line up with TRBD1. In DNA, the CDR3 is TGTGCCAGCAGCTTAGTTCCTTTTGACAGGGGGTTATATGGCTACACCTTC. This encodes CASSLVPFDRGLYGYTF.